One and the same sample provided the 21 T cell receptor beta chains below, sequenced in a study of blood T cell repertoires in COVID-19. Repertoires were generated with immunoSEQ multiplex PCR, while TCRdb's copy carries only in-frame clones and drops some. The sample yields 90,000 to 140,000 clones, 81% seen once. Source material: peripheral blood. These TCRs come from an elderly man with acute or convalescent COVID-19.

In this sample, this clone is medium-sized. The V and J genes are TRBV7-9 and TRBJ1-4, with D uncertain. CDR1 and CDR2 from the germline V gene are SEHNR and FQNEAQ (reference sequence). V was trimmed by 1 base and J by 4 bases, leaving 7 bases between them. The CDR3 loop spans 14 amino acids. CDR3 nucleotides: TGTGCCAGCAGCTTAGTAGGACTTAATGAAAAACTGTTTTTT. Protein sequence: CASSLVGLNEKLFF.

The J gene is TRBJ1-2, the V gene TRBV27; TRBD1 matches at 9 bases. The V gene end was trimmed by 8 bases and the J gene end by 8 bases; junction bases not matched to a gene: 3. From germline, CDR1 is MNHEY and CDR2 SMNVEV (reference sequence). CDR3 length: 11 residues. The CDR3 loop is CASGQGMGYTF. In DNA form, the CDR3 reads TGTGCCAGCGGACAGGGGATGGGCTACACCTTC.

The chain joins TRBV2 to TRBJ2-7; the match to TRBD1 covers 8 bases. J was trimmed by 2 bases and V by 3 bases; bases with no gene match: 3. The CDR3 consists of 14 residues. Per germline, CDR1 SNHLY and CDR2 FYNNEI. CDR3 coding DNA: TGTGCCAGCAGTGACGGCAGGGGGCCCTACGAGCAGTACTTC. Translation: CASSDGRGPYEQYF.

V and J are TRBV4-3 and TRBJ2-5, with TRBD2 as a possible D gene (6 bases). The germline CDR1 and CDR2 sequences are LGHNA and YSLEER. The V end was cut by 1 base, the J end by 5 bases, with 8 bases between. CDR3 length equals 13 residues. CDR3 bases: TGCGCCAGCAGCCAAGTTGGGGGGGAGACCCAGTACTTC. Encoded protein: CASSQVGGETQYF.

The chain couples TRBV30 to TRBJ1-1; 8 bases agree with TRBD1. Per germline, CDR1 GTSNPN and CDR2 SVGIG (reference sequence). The J segment lost 5 bases and the V segment lost 1 base, leaving 6 bases of the junction unmatched. The CDR3 runs to 14 residues. CDR3 coding DNA: TGTGCCTGGAGTGCTTTCACAGGGGGAACTGAAGCTTTCTTT. The encoded protein is CAWSAFTGGTEAFF.

The chain has TRBV19 and TRBJ1-4, with a tentative D call TRBD1 (6 bases). V was pared by 5 bases and J by 4 bases, with 8 bases between. This CDR3 has 13 residues. Germline CDR1 is LNHDA and CDR2 is SQIVND (reference sequence). The CDR3 loop reads CASSPGDNEKLFF. The CDR3 coding sequence is TGTGCCAGTAGTCCAGGGGATAATGAAAAACTGTTTTTT.

The rearrangement joins TRBV28 to TRBJ1-1, with 10 bases identical to TRBD1. V was pared by 9 bases and J by 3 bases, with 7 bases of the junction left unmatched. CDR1 and CDR2 from the germline V gene are MDHEN and SYDVKM. There are 14 residues in the CDR3. CDR3 sequence: CASRTGGGYTEAFF. The CDR3 DNA reads as TGTGCCAGTCGGACAGGGGGAGGGTACACTGAAGCTTTCTTT.

The genes are TRBV28 and TRBJ1-1; tentative D call: TRBD1 (5 bases). Trimming pared 7 bases from V and 4 bases from J, leaving 25 bases between. The CDR3 runs to 17 residues. Germline V lookup: CDR1 MDHEN, CDR2 SYDVKM. CDR3 DNA sequence: TGTGCCAGCATTCCAACGCTGGATCCGAAGGGGCTCACTGAAGCTTTCTTT. Its protein is CASIPTLDPKGLTEAFF.

The chain joins TRBV6-2 or TRBV6-3 to TRBJ1-2, with 10 positions matching TRBD1. This CDR3 is 14 amino acids long. The V gene's germline CDR1 is MNHEY and CDR2 SVGEGT. V was clipped by 5 bases and J by 8 bases; unmatched bases: 8. The CDR3 loop reads CASSNRDRGEGYTF. CDR3 in DNA: TGTGCCAGCAGTAACCGGGACAGGGGAGAGGGCTACACCTTC.

V usage is TRBV7-2 and J usage is TRBJ1-1; 8 bases are shared with TRBD1. This CDR3 spans 13 amino acids. CDR1 is SGHTA and CDR2 is FQGNSA in the germline V gene. V gave up 4 bases and J gave up 8 bases; unmatched junction bases: 6. DNA for the CDR3: TGTGCCAGCAGCTCGCCCAGGGGGCGGGAAGCTTTCTTT. This gives the protein CASSSPRGREAFF.

The rearrangement joins TRBV10-3 to TRBJ1-2; a weak D match, TRBD1 (5 bases). The CDR3 extends over 18 amino acids. The germline V gene encodes CDR1 ENHRY and CDR2 SYGVKD. The V gene lost 6 bases and the J gene lost 0 bases, with 23 bases spanning the gap. The CDR3 nucleotides are TGTGCCATCAGGGGGCCTATAATAGGGCCTATAGCTAACTATGGCTACACCTTC. This sequence encodes CAIRGPIIGPIANYGYTF.

As DNA, the CDR3 is TGTGCCAGCAGTGAAGAACAGGGGGCCGGGGAGCTGTTTTTT. It specifies CASSEEQGAGELFF. This rearrangement joins TRBV2 to TRBJ2-2; 8 bases map to TRBD1. The CDR3 runs 14 residues. J gave up 6 bases and V 1 base, and 1 base lay outside the gene matches. CDR1 is SNHLY, CDR2 FYNNEI, per germline.

The chain combines TRBV23-1 with TRBJ1-2; a weak D match, TRBD1 (5 bases). TRBV23-1 counts as an open reading frame of uncertain function. Deletions cut 3 bases from V and 5 bases from J, with 19 bases between. The CDR3 consists of 16 residues. CDR3 nucleotide sequence: TGCGCCAGCAGTCAGCCGAGGGGACTTCGTTTTTATGGCTACACCTTC. This translates into CASSQPRGLRFYGYTF.

V gene TRBV4-3 combines with J gene TRBJ1-1, with D maybe TRBD1 (5 bases). Germline CDR1 is LGHNA and CDR2 is YSLEER. Trimming left V 4 bases short and J 5 bases short, with 11 bases between. The CDR3 extends over 13 amino acids. The CDR3: CASSRWRGTEAFF. CDR3 DNA: TGCGCCAGCAGCCGGTGGCGGGGGACTGAAGCTTTCTTT.

The sample holds one count of this clone. The rearrangement links TRBV5-1 to TRBJ1-6, with TRBD1 identical over 8 bases. V dropped 3 bases and J dropped 8; count of bases not matched to a gene: 7. Germline CDR1 is SGHRS and CDR2 is YFSETQ. The CDR3 runs 15 residues. As DNA, the CDR3 is TGCGCCAGCAGCTCTACACAGGGGGTTGATTCACCCCTCCACTTT. This encodes CASSSTQGVDSPLHF.

The V call is TRBV19, the J call TRBJ1-1; no firm D call. V lost 7 bases to trimming and J lost 0 bases, with 9 bases between them. The CDR3 is 13 amino acids. Germline V gene sequence: CDR1 LNHDA, CDR2 SQIVND (reference sequence). Written as DNA, the CDR3 is TGTGCCAGTATTAGCGAGTTGAACACTGAAGCTTTCTTT. Its protein is CASISELNTEAFF.

This chain connects TRBV6-4 to TRBJ2-1, with D perhaps matching TRBD1 (5 bases). The CDR3 runs to 14 residues. CDR1 and CDR2 (germline): MRHNA, SNTAGT. Trimming removed 5 bases from V and 4 bases from J, with 12 bases in between. The CDR3 sequence is CASSLTTGYNEQFF. DNA of the CDR3: TGTGCCAGCAGTCTTACCACAGGATACAATGAGCAGTTCTTC.

The V gene is TRBV28, the J gene TRBJ2-5; 12 positions agree with TRBD2. Germline V gives CDR1 MDHEN, CDR2 SYDVKM. V was pared by 6 bases and J by 3 bases, with 8 bases of the junction left unmatched. CDR3 size: 16 residues. The chain's CDR3 is CASSSSGLAGKETQYF. In nucleotides, the CDR3 is TGTGCCAGCAGCTCAAGCGGACTAGCGGGAAAAGAGACCCAGTACTTC.

This chain uses TRBV5-1 with TRBJ1-1; D perhaps matches TRBD1 (5 bases). Per germline, CDR1 SGHRS and CDR2 YFSETQ. Trimming removed 4 bases at V and 6 bases at J, with 19 bases between. There are 15 residues in the CDR3. The CDR3 DNA reads TGCGCCAGCAGCCCCCACGACCGGGACTCCTCTGAAGCTTTCTTT. Translated, it gives CASSPHDRDSSEAFF. Using reference TRBV5-1 and TRBJ1-1 for the parts outside the CDR3, the full variable domain is KAGVTQTPRYLIKTRGQQVTLSCSPISGHRSVSWYQQTPGQGLQFLFEYFSETQRNKGNFPGRFSGRQFSNSRSEMNVSTLELGDSALYLCASSPHDRDSSEAFFGQGTRLTVV.

This rearrangement joins TRBV28 to TRBJ2-4; 8 bases fit TRBD1. This CDR3 has 15 residues. Germline-derived CDR1 and CDR2 are MDHEN and SYDVKM. V was pared by 6 bases and J by 1 base, with 5 bases of the junction left unmatched. The CDR3 bases are TGTGCCAGCAGCCGACGACAGGGGGCCAAAAACATTCAGTACTTC. As protein: CASSRRQGAKNIQYF. Full variable domain (missing parts from reference TRBV28 and TRBJ2-4): DVKVTQSSRYLVKRTGEKVFLECVQDMDHENMFWYRQDPGLGLRLIYFSYDVKMKEKGDIPEGYSVSREKKERFSLILESASTNQTSMYLCASSRRQGAKNIQYFGAGTRLSVL.

This clone was seen a handful of times. This sequence joins TRBV6-5 and TRBJ1-5; D might be TRBD1 (5 bases). The ends were cut back, 7 bases at V and 6 bases at J, with 13 bases in the middle. From germline, CDR1 is MNHEY and CDR2 SVGAGI. This CDR3 has 13 residues. The CDR3 DNA is TGTGCCAGCACTGCGGGGGGAAGTCAGCCCCAGCATTTT. Translation gives CASTAGGSQPQHF.